The 23 T cell receptor beta chains below were found in one sample sequenced in a study of quantifying T cell responses using KT2 cells. Overall study context: cDNA was made from DNase-treated RNA using alpha and beta constant primers.

An oligo carrying a UMI was ligated to the cDNA 3' end. An equimolar mix of RC1.1 and RC1.2 primed the beta chain across TRBC1 and TRBC2. TCRdb reprocessed the UMI-ligation and nested PCR reads via MiXCR and lists one record per CDR3 protein. The sample holds more than 55,000 distinct CDR3 sequences, about 12% seen once. Input material: PBMCs spiked with cells of the T cell clone KT2. The receptors shown here come from a human donor.

The gene calls are TRBV18 and TRBJ2-5; 8 positions agree with TRBD2. J lost 5 bases, V lost 3 bases, and 8 bases had no gene match. The CDR3 is 15 amino acids. Germline V lookup: CDR1 KGHSH, CDR2 LQKENI. The CDR3 loop is CASSPDGGASETQYF. DNA of the CDR3: TGTGCCAGCTCACCGGACGGGGGGGCCAGTGAGACCCAGTACTTC. Based on the CDR3 plus reference TRBV18 and TRBJ2-5, the full variable domain is NAGVMQNPRHLVRRRGQEARLRCSPMKGHSHVYWYRQLPEEGLKFMVYLQKENIIDESGMPKERFSAEFPKEGPSILRIQQVVRGDSAAYFCASSPDGGASETQYFGPGTRLLVL.

The chain employs TRBV5-1 and TRBJ2-7, with TRBD1 matching over 12 bases. This CDR3 region has 14 residues. Losses at the gene ends were 3 bases for V and 5 bases for J; bases not matched to a gene: 3. Per the germline V gene, CDR1 is SGHRS and CDR2 is YFSETQ. The CDR3 nucleotides are TGCGCCAGCAGCTGGGGACAGGGGGCGAACGAGCAGTACTTC. Its translation: CASSWGQGANEQYF.

This clonotype was counted only a few times. The V gene is TRBV24-1, the J gene TRBJ2-1; either TRBD1 or TRBD2 may fit D (6 bases each). V was shortened by 1 base and J by 4 bases, with 16 bases between the two germline ends. The length of the CDR3 is 17 residues. Looked up from germline, CDR1 is KGHDR and CDR2 is SFDVKD. This chain's CDR3 is CATSDFGTGGKYNEQFF. The CDR3 DNA reads TGTGCCACCAGTGATTTTGGGACCGGGGGCAAGTACAATGAGCAGTTCTTC.

This clonotype was detected many times. The chain employs TRBV4-1 and TRBJ1-6; a possible D gene is TRBD1 (5 bases). This CDR3 is built from 14 residues. The V gene lost 3 bases and the J gene lost 9 bases, with 12 bases spanning the gap. Germline values: CDR1 MGHRA, CDR2 YSYEKL. CDR3 amino acids: CASSHTGDGSPLHF. CDR3 nucleotide sequence: TGCGCCAGCAGCCACACAGGAGATGGTTCACCCCTCCACTTT.

The rearrangement uses TRBV7-2 and TRBJ2-3; 9 nucleotides line up with TRBD1. Germline V gene lookup returns CDR1 SGHTA and CDR2 FQGNSA. J was trimmed by 2 bases and V by 7 bases; bases with no gene match: 10. The CDR3 consists of 16 residues. The CDR3, as DNA: TGTGCCAGCACACCTGGGGGGACAGGGACCACAGATACGCAGTATTTT. The encoded protein is CASTPGGTGTTDTQYF.

This clonotype was observed a handful of times. The chain uses TRBV20-1 and TRBJ2-1, with D possibly being TRBD1 or TRBD2 (5 bases each). Germline assignment: CDR1 DFQATT and CDR2 SNEGSKA (reference sequence). Trimming cost V 0 bases and J 0 bases, with 9 bases left between them. This CDR3 comprises 15 residues. The CDR3 loop is CSARDPGSSYNEQFF. In DNA, the CDR3 is TGCAGTGCTAGAGACCCAGGGAGCTCCTACAATGAGCAGTTCTTC.

V usage is TRBV28 and J usage is TRBJ2-7; maybe TRBD1 (6 bases). V lost 7 bases and J 6 bases, leaving 13 bases between the germline ends. Germline V CDR1 and CDR2: MDHEN, SYDVKM. CDR3 length: 12 residues. CDR3 amino acids: CASKLQGSEQYF. The CDR3 nucleotides read TGTGCCAGCAAGTTACAGGGATCCGAGCAGTACTTC.

This clonotype was seen only a few times. The chain has TRBV20-1 and TRBJ2-7; no clear D. Trimming pared 6 bases from V and 4 bases from J, leaving 13 bases between. The CDR3 runs 12 residues. The germline gives CDR1 DFQATT, CDR2 SNEGSKA (reference sequence). The CDR3 DNA follows: TGCAGTGCATTCTCGGATGGGTACGAGCAGTACTTC. Translation: CSAFSDGYEQYF.

This clonotype was recorded a few times. This chain links TRBV7-9 with TRBJ2-5; D gene ambiguous. This CDR3 spans 14 amino acids. Trimming removed 5 bases at V and 5 bases at J, with 15 bases between. Germline loops: CDR1 SEHNR, CDR2 FQNEAQ (reference sequence). The CDR3 nucleotides read TGTGCCAGCAGCCCCGGTGTGGGCCGGGAGACCCAGTACTTC. Translation gives CASSPGVGRETQYF. Combining the CDR3 with reference TRBV7-9 and TRBJ2-5 gives the whole variable domain DTGVSQNPRHKITKRGQNVTFRCDPISEHNRLYWYRQTLGQGPEFLTYFQNEAQLEKSRLLSDRFSAERPKGSFSTLEIQRTEQGDSAMYLCASSPGVGRETQYFGPGTRLLVL.

This chain uses TRBV4-2 with TRBJ2-3; 9 nucleotides agree with TRBD2. V gave up 3 bases and J gave up 0 bases; unmatched junction bases: 1. Germline CDR1 reads LGHNA; CDR2 reads YNFKEQ. The CDR3 is made up of 15 amino acids. CDR3 residues: CASSQTSGSTDTQYF. The CDR3 nucleotides read TGTGCCAGCAGCCAGACTAGCGGCAGCACAGATACGCAGTATTTT.

The chain has TRBV6-6 and TRBJ1-1; D not resolved. With 4 bases removed from V and 7 bases from J, the gap between germline ends came to 10 bases. There are 12 residues in the CDR3. Germline V lookup: CDR1 MNHNY, CDR2 SVGAGI (reference sequence). The CDR3 region has the DNA TGTGCCAGCAGTTTTGAGATGATTGAAGCTTTCTTT. It encodes CASSFEMIEAFF.

This clonotype was counted a few times. The chain uses TRBV2 and TRBJ2-5; D is unclear. The germline V gene has CDR1 SNHLY and CDR2 FYNNEI. V was clipped by 3 bases and J by 10 bases, with 9 bases between them. The CDR3 is 11 residues long. CDR3: CASSDSEFQYF. The CDR3 nucleotides read TGTGCCAGCAGTGACTCAGAGTTCCAGTACTTC.

This clonotype was found many times. The chain employs TRBV29-1 and TRBJ2-1; TRBD2 agrees at 14 bases. The CDR3 contains 16 residues. Germline values: CDR1 SQVTM, CDR2 ANQGSEA. V dropped 6 bases and J dropped 1; count of bases not matched to a gene: 5. The DNA of the CDR3 is TGCAGCGTCGGGACTAGCGGGAGTTCGTCCTACAATGAGCAGTTCTTC. It encodes CSVGTSGSSSYNEQFF.

The genes are TRBV12-3 or TRBV12-4 and TRBJ1-5, with 8 bases aligning to TRBD1. This CDR3 contains 13 residues. V shed 6 bases, J shed 7 bases, and the junction held 5 bases outside the gene matches. The CDR3 nucleotides read TGTGCCAGCAGACAGGGGGGTGAACAGCCCCAGCATTTT. It specifies CASRQGGEQPQHF.

The chain joins TRBV5-1 to TRBJ2-1, with D perhaps TRBD2 (6 bases). CDR3 size: 20 residues. Trimming took 0 bases from V and 4 from J, leaving 26 bases between them. Germline V gives CDR1 SGHRS, CDR2 YFSETQ. DNA for the CDR3: TGCGCCAGCAGCTTGGCCTCGGGCTCTAACATTCGGGGAGGATACAATGAGCAGTTCTTC. Its protein product is CASSLASGSNIRGGYNEQFF.

This clonotype appeared many times. The gene calls are TRBV7-6 and TRBJ1-4; TRBD1 might be the D (5 bases). Germline-derived CDR1 and CDR2 are SGHVS and FNYEAQ. The CDR3 has 14 amino acids. Trimming left V 3 bases short and J 4 bases short, with 9 bases between. CDR3 sequence reads: CASSFGAGNEKLFF. DNA of the CDR3: TGTGCCAGCAGCTTCGGGGCGGGTAATGAAAAACTGTTTTTT. The full variable domain, its missing parts supplied by reference TRBV7-6 and TRBJ1-4, is GAGVSQSPRYKVTKRGQDVALRCDPISGHVSLYWYRQALGQGPEFLTYFNYEAQQDKSGLPNDRFSAERPEGSISTLTIQRTEQRDSAMYRCASSFGAGNEKLFFGSGTQLSVL.

This clonotype occurred many times. The gene calls are TRBV7-9 and TRBJ2-7; D remains unclear. Germline V gives CDR1 SEHNR, CDR2 FQNEAQ (reference sequence). The germline V and J ends were trimmed by 5 bases and 2 bases, with 10 bases remaining between them. This CDR3 is built from 13 residues. The CDR3 nucleotides are TGTGCCAGCAGCCGCGACGGGCCCTACGAGCAGTACTTC. Translating it yields CASSRDGPYEQYF.

In this sample, this clonotype turned up many times. The chain uses TRBV29-1 and TRBJ2-5; tentatively, D is TRBD1 or TRBD2 (6 bases each). The CDR3 spans 11 residues. Germline loops: CDR1 SQVTM, CDR2 ANQGSEA. In DNA form, the CDR3 reads TGCAGTGGGGGGCTGCAAGAGACCCAGTACTTC. Protein sequence: CSGGLQETQYF. The full variable domain, rest sourced from reference TRBV29-1 and TRBJ2-5, is SAVISQKPSRDICQRGTSLTIQCQVDSQVTMMFWYRQQPGQSLTLIATANQGSEATYESGFVIDKFPISRPNLTFSTLTVSNMSPEDSSIYLCSGGLQETQYFGPGTRLLVL.

The V call is TRBV12-3 or TRBV12-4, the J call TRBJ1-2; 8 bases agree with TRBD1. The J segment lost 5 bases and the V segment lost 3 bases, leaving 5 bases of the junction unmatched. The CDR3 totals 14 residues. The CDR3 spells CASSFQGARYGYTF. The CDR3 DNA is TGTGCCAGCAGTTTTCAGGGGGCGCGTTATGGCTACACCTTC.

Ten or more counts support this clonotype. The CDR3 loop reads CASSLAGATNEKLFF. CDR3 bases: TGCGCCAGCAGCTTGGCTGGGGCAACTAATGAAAAACTGTTTTTT. The V gene is TRBV5-1, the J gene TRBJ1-4; D gene ambiguous. Germline-derived CDR1 and CDR2 are SGHRS and YFSETQ. Trimming removed 0 bases at V and 0 bases at J, with 6 bases between. The CDR3 covers 15 residues.

There are many counts of this clonotype. The chain is built from TRBV25-1 and TRBJ1-5; no clear D gene. V lost 2 bases and J 11 bases, leaving 7 bases between the germline ends. Germline CDR1 is MGHDK and CDR2 is SYGVNS. CDR3 length equals 11 residues. CDR3 nucleotide sequence: TGTGCCAGCAGTGAAAACGGAGCCCAGCATTTT. Translation gives CASSENGAQHF.

The CDR3 loop is CSARDGATLEDTQYF. The DNA for the CDR3 is TGCAGTGCTAGAGATGGGGCAACTCTGGAGGATACGCAGTATTTT. The chain is built from TRBV20-1 and TRBJ2-3, with D maybe TRBD1 (5 bases). This CDR3 is built from 15 residues. Trimming pared 0 bases from V and 6 bases from J, leaving 16 bases between. Germline lookup yields CDR1 DFQATT and CDR2 SNEGSKA (reference sequence).

This clonotype was counted between two and nine times. The junction departs from germline at one end; a sequencing error may be responsible. The chain combines TRBV5-5 with TRBJ2-1, with D uncertain. CDR3 length: 15 residues. The V gene's germline CDR1 is SGHKS and CDR2 YYEKEE (reference sequence). CDR3 sequence reads: CASSLEWGTINEGIF. The CDR3 region has the DNA TGTGCCAGCAGCTTGGAGTGGGGTACTATCAATGAAGGAATCTTC.